What follows are 24 T cell receptor beta chains derived from one specimen sequenced in a study of intratumoral heterogeneity in liver cancer. Method: immunoSEQ multiplex PCR; TCRdb's copy keeps in-frame clones and lacks some. Of just over 20,000 clones listed, around 67% were seen once; the top ten hold about a sixth. The specimen comprised tumor-adjacent normal tissue, sampled before any cancer treatment. These TCRs come from a woman aged 65 to 85 with hepatocellular carcinoma.

The chain links TRBV7-3 to TRBJ2-3; D may be TRBD1 or TRBD2 (5 bases each). CDR1 is SGHTA and CDR2 is FQGTGA in the germline V gene. The V end lost 2 bases, the J end lost 4 bases, and 13 bases lay between the germline ends. This CDR3 has 15 amino acids. CDR3 region: CASSLGTSSADTQYF. The DNA for the CDR3 is TGTGCCAGCAGCTTAGGGACCTCGTCGGCAGATACGCAGTATTTT.

This rearrangement joins TRBV3-1 (or the pseudogene TRBV3-2) to TRBJ2-3, with D perhaps TRBD2 (5 bases). Trimming removed 4 bases at V and 4 bases at J, with 12 bases between. The CDR3 runs 14 residues. Germline V gives CDR1 LGHDT, CDR2 YNNKEL (reference sequence). Here the CDR3 reads CASSPTWESDTQYF. DNA for the CDR3: TGTGCCAGCAGCCCCACTTGGGAGTCAGATACGCAGTATTTT.

V and J are TRBV5-1 and TRBJ2-7; D ambiguous. CDR3 length: 15 residues. Germline CDR1 is SGHRS and CDR2 is YFSETQ. The ends were cut back, 1 base at V and 2 bases at J, with 13 bases in the middle. CDR3 residues: CASSLSSSPPYEQYF. The CDR3 DNA reads as TGCGCCAGCAGCTTGTCGTCCAGCCCGCCCTACGAGCAGTACTTC.

The chain combines TRBV13 with TRBJ2-1; D may be TRBD1 (5 bases). The CDR3 has 12 amino acids. Germline CDR1 is PRHDT and CDR2 is FYEKMQ (reference sequence). V was clipped by 6 bases and J by 7 bases, with 10 bases between them. The CDR3 DNA sequence: TGTGCCAGCAGACTACAGGAAAATGAGCAGTTCTTC. This sequence encodes CASRLQENEQFF. Full variable domain (rest looked up from reference TRBV13 and TRBJ2-1): AAGVIQSPRHLIKEKRETATLKCYPIPRHDTVYWYQQGPGQDPQFLISFYEKMQSDKGSIPDRFSAQQFSDYHSELNMSSLELGDSALYFCASRLQENEQFFGPGTRLTVL.

There are a few counts of this clone. Other DNA sequences within the sample encode an identical CDR3. The chain couples TRBV12-3 or TRBV12-4 to TRBJ1-3; D not resolved. The CDR3 extends over 12 amino acids. Trimming removed 2 bases at V and 3 bases at J, with 2 bases between. The CDR3 sequence is CASSLSGNTIYF. CDR3 in DNA: TGTGCCAGCAGTTTAAGTGGAAACACCATATATTTT.

This sequence joins TRBV28 and TRBJ2-7; 12 nucleotides agree with TRBD1. The germline gives CDR1 MDHEN, CDR2 SYDVKM. This CDR3 spans 16 amino acids. J gave up 3 bases and V 7 bases, and 10 bases lay outside the gene matches. The chain's CDR3 is CASNPWGTGGFYEQYF. CDR3 coding DNA: TGTGCCAGCAACCCCTGGGGGACAGGGGGCTTCTACGAGCAGTACTTC.

CDR3 region: CASSPSSGRYNEQFF. CDR3 sequence (DNA): TGTGCCAGTAGTCCTTCCAGCGGGAGATACAATGAGCAGTTCTTC. The chain recombines TRBV19 with TRBJ2-1; 8 bases are shared with TRBD2. Unmatched junction bases numbered 7, after V lost 5 bases and J lost 4 bases. The CDR3 loop spans 15 amino acids. Germline V gene data show CDR1 as LNHDA and CDR2 as SQIVND (reference sequence).

The J gene is TRBJ2-1, the V gene TRBV16; no definite D call. Germline V lookup: CDR1 KGHSY, CDR2 FQNENV. The CDR3 contains 12 residues. Trimming removed 0 bases at V and 8 bases at J, with 5 bases between. The chain's CDR3 is CASSQSSDEQFF. Written as DNA, the CDR3 is TGTGCCAGCAGCCAATCTTCCGATGAGCAGTTCTTC.

CDR3 sequence: CASRGQIQETQYF. The DNA for the CDR3 is TGTGCCAGCAGAGGACAGATCCAAGAGACCCAGTACTTC. The genes are TRBV6-5 and TRBJ2-5, with D perhaps matching TRBD1 (6 bases). CDR3 length: 13 residues. Trimming took 6 bases from V and 1 from J, leaving 9 bases between them. Germline CDR1 and CDR2: MNHEY and SVGAGI.

V is TRBV3-1 (or the pseudogene TRBV3-2) and J is TRBJ2-5; a possible D gene is TRBD1 (5 bases). Trimming stripped 1 base from V and 9 bases from J, with 18 bases between. Germline V gene lookup returns CDR1 LGHDT and CDR2 YNNKEL (reference sequence). This CDR3 spans 15 amino acids. The CDR3 loop reads CASSQVRTMILAQYF. CDR3 nucleotides: TGTGCCAGCAGCCAAGTAAGGACAATGATCTTGGCCCAGTACTTC.

The table lists this clone with a few counts. The V and J genes are TRBV30 and TRBJ1-1; no firm D call. The CDR3 extends over 13 amino acids. V dropped 4 bases and J dropped 1 base, with 10 bases sitting between them. Germline V gene sequence: CDR1 GTSNPN, CDR2 SVGIG (reference sequence). In DNA, the CDR3 is TGTGCCTGGAACCGGCGGTCGAACACTGAAGCTTTCTTT. This gives the protein CAWNRRSNTEAFF.

The rearrangement joins TRBV30 to TRBJ2-1; 15 bases line up with TRBD2. J gave up 1 base and V 8 bases, and 3 bases lay outside the gene matches. CDR1 GTSNPN and CDR2 SVGIG come from the germline V gene (reference sequence). This CDR3 is built from 15 residues. The CDR3 DNA reads as TGTGCCCGGACTAGCGGGAGGGATTCCTACAATGAGCAGTTCTTC. The encoded protein is CARTSGRDSYNEQFF.

The chain carries TRBV7-2 and TRBJ2-1, with D possibly being TRBD2 (7 bases). The germline V gene encodes CDR1 SGHTA and CDR2 FQGNSA. This CDR3 contains 15 residues. Between the trimmed V and J ends, which lost 3 bases and 6 bases, there was a span of 15 bases. The CDR3 DNA reads as TGTGCCAGCAGCTTGGTGAGGGGGGGTGGCAATGAGCAGTTCTTC. Encoded protein: CASSLVRGGGNEQFF.

The V gene is TRBV5-5, the J gene TRBJ2-2; 8 bases fit TRBD2. The trim removed 2 bases at V and 1 base at J, leaving 4 bases unmatched. The CDR3 loop spans 16 amino acids. Germline V gives CDR1 SGHKS, CDR2 YYEKEE (reference sequence). In nucleotides, the CDR3 is TGTGCCAGCAGCTTAGGCGGGGGGTGGAACACCGGGGAGCTGTTTTTT. As protein: CASSLGGGWNTGELFF.

This clone has a single count. The chain carries TRBV9 and TRBJ1-2, with 9 bases identical to TRBD1. Germline trimming cut 4 bases from V and 3 bases from J; bases unmatched to any gene: 7. Germline V gene lookup returns CDR1 SGDLS and CDR2 YYNGEE. The CDR3 spans 15 residues. This chain's CDR3 is CASSFRTGEDYGYTF. The CDR3 DNA is TGTGCCAGCAGCTTCCGGACAGGGGAGGACTATGGCTACACCTTC.

This clone was counted a few times. The chain couples TRBV5-6 to TRBJ2-7; D uncertain. The ends were cut back, 0 bases at V and 0 bases at J, with 7 bases in the middle. CDR1 is SGHDT and CDR2 is YYEEEE in the germline V gene. This CDR3 is 14 amino acids long. CDR3 nucleotide sequence: TGTGCCAGCAGCTTGGCGGCAGTCTCCTACGAGCAGTACTTC. Translating gives CASSLAAVSYEQYF.

This clone ranks as medium-sized. Different DNA sequences within this sample yield the same CDR3. The chain combines TRBV28 with TRBJ2-7; 8 nucleotides line up with TRBD2. CDR1 is MDHEN, CDR2 SYDVKM, per germline. There are 15 residues in the CDR3. The J segment lost 2 bases and the V segment lost 5 bases, leaving 8 bases of the junction unmatched. The CDR3 nucleotides read TGTGCCAGCAGTCCCCAGCGGGGGAGGCCCTACGAGCAGTACTTC. Translation: CASSPQRGRPYEQYF. The whole variable domain, remainder taken from reference TRBV28 and TRBJ2-7, is DVKVTQSSRYLVKRTGEKVFLECVQDMDHENMFWYRQDPGLGLRLIYFSYDVKMKEKGDIPEGYSVSREKKERFSLILESASTNQTSMYLCASSPQRGRPYEQYFGPGTRLTVT.

The chain uses TRBV9 and TRBJ1-2; D perhaps matches TRBD1 (5 bases). The germline V gene has CDR1 SGDLS and CDR2 YYNGEE. V lost 2 bases and J lost 4, with 9 bases in between. This CDR3 has 13 residues. In DNA, the CDR3 is TGTGCCAGCAGCGTTGGGCAGGGCTATGGCTACACCTTC. This codes for CASSVGQGYGYTF.

The V and J genes are TRBV19 and TRBJ2-7, with a possible D match to TRBD2 (7 bases). The V and J ends lost 7 bases and 2 bases respectively, with 18 bases between them. This CDR3 spans 15 amino acids. Per the germline V gene, CDR1 is LNHDA and CDR2 is SQIVND (reference sequence). The CDR3 is CASKGEGPHTYEQYF. CDR3 nucleotide sequence: TGTGCCAGTAAGGGGGAGGGCCCCCATACCTACGAGCAGTACTTC.

This rearrangement joins TRBV19 to TRBJ2-1; 16 positions match TRBD2. Germline loops: CDR1 LNHDA, CDR2 SQIVND (reference sequence). V gave up 8 bases and J gave up 7 bases; unmatched junction bases: 8. This CDR3 region has 16 residues. CDR3 coding DNA: TGTGCCAGTCGAGGGACTAGCGGGAGGGCGATAAATGAGCAGTTCTTC. It is translated as CASRGTSGRAINEQFF.

This sequence joins TRBV5-4 and TRBJ2-1; D is undetermined. The CDR3 covers 17 residues. Per germline, CDR1 SGHNT and CDR2 YYREEE (reference sequence). V gave up 4 bases and J gave up 2 bases, with 19 bases separating them. In DNA form, the CDR3 reads TGTGCCAGCAGCCTATCTCGGGCAGTCGGACCCTACAATGAGCAGTTCTTC. It translates to CASSLSRAVGPYNEQFF. The whole variable domain, filled in from reference TRBV5-4 and TRBJ2-1, reads ETGVTQSPTHLIKTRGQQVTLRCSSQSGHNTVSWYQQALGQGPQFIFQYYREEENGRGNFPPRFSGLQFPNYSSELNVNALELDDSALYLCASSLSRAVGPYNEQFFGPGTRLTVL.

The V and J genes are TRBV7-8 and TRBJ2-6; TRBD2 agrees at 8 bases. The germline gives CDR1 SGHVS, CDR2 FQNEAQ. The J segment lost 1 base and the V segment lost 2 bases, leaving 7 bases of the junction unmatched. This CDR3 is built from 18 residues. The CDR3 DNA reads as TGTGCCAGCAGCTTACCGGGACTAGACTTATCTGGGGCCAACGTCCTGACTTTC. It translates to CASSLPGLDLSGANVLTF.

The chain is built from TRBV13 and TRBJ2-1; the D gene is possibly TRBD2 (6 bases). CDR1 and CDR2 (germline): PRHDT, FYEKMQ (reference sequence). Trimming took off 0 bases at V and 8 bases at J, with 8 bases between the two ends. The length of the CDR3 is 13 residues. CDR3 protein: CASSLGRDYEQFF. The CDR3, as DNA: TGTGCCAGCAGCTTAGGTAGGGACTATGAGCAGTTCTTC.

The chain carries TRBV7-9 and TRBJ1-1; no firm D call. In germline, CDR1 is SEHNR, CDR2 FQNEAQ (reference sequence). There are 12 residues in the CDR3. Trimming took off 8 bases at V and 5 bases at J, with 12 bases between the two ends. In DNA form, the CDR3 reads TGTGCCAGCCGCATCCACGTGACTGAAGCTTTCTTT. This translates into CASRIHVTEAFF.